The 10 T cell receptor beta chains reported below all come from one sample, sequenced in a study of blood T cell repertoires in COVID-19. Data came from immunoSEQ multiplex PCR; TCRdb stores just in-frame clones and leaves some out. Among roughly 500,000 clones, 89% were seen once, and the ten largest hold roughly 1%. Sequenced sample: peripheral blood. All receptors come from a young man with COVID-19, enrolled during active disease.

CDR3 loop: CASSLLSGGPTDTQYF. As DNA, the CDR3 is TGTGCCAGCAGTTTACTTAGCGGAGGGCCCACAGATACGCAGTATTTT. The gene calls are TRBV27 and TRBJ2-3; possibly TRBD2 for D (6 bases). The CDR3 totals 16 residues. Germline lookup yields CDR1 MNHEY and CDR2 SMNVEV (reference sequence). V lost 2 bases and J lost 2, with 14 bases in between.

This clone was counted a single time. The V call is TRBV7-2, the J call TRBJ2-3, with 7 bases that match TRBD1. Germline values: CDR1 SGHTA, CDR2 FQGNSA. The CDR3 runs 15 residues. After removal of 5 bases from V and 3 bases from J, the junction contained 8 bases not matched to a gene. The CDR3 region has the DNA TGTGCCAGCAGCCCACAGGGGATGGGGACAGATACGCAGTATTTT. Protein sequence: CASSPQGMGTDTQYF.

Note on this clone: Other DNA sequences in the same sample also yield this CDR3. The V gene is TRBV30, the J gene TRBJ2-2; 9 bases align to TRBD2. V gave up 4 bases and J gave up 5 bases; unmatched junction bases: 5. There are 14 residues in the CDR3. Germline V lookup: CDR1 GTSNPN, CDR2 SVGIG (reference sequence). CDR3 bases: TGTGCCTGGACCCTGGGACTAGCAACCGGGGAGCTGTTTTTT. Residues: CAWTLGLATGELFF.

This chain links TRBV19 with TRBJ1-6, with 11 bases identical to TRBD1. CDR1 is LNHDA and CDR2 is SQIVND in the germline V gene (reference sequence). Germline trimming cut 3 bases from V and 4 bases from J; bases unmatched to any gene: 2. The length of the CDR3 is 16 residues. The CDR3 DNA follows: TGTGCCAGTAGTATCCGGGACAGGGGGTATAATTCACCCCTCCACTTT. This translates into CASSIRDRGYNSPLHF. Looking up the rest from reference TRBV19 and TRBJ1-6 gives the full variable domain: DGGITQSPKYLFRKEGQNVTLSCEQNLNHDAMYWYRQDPGQGLRLIYYSQIVNDFQKGDIAEGYSVSREKKESFPLTVTSAQKNPTAFYLCASSIRDRGYNSPLHFGNGTRLTVT.

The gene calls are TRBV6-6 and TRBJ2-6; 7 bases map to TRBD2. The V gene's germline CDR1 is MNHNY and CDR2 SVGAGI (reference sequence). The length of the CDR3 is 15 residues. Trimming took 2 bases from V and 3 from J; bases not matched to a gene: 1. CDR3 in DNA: TGTGCCAGCAGTTACCCTAGCGGTGGGGCCAACGTCCTGACTTTC. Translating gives CASSYPSGGANVLTF.

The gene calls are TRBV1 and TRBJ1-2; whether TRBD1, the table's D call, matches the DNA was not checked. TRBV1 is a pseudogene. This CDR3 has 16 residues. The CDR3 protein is CTSSPAGTGGVYGYTF. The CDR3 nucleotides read TGCACCAGCAGCCCCGCCGGGACAGGGGGAGTCTATGGCTACACCTTC.

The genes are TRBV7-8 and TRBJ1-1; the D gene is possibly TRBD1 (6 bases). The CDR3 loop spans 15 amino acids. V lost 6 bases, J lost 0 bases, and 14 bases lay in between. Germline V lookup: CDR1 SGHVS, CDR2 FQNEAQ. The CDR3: CASSSETGVNTEAFF. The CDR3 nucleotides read TGTGCCAGCAGTTCCGAGACAGGAGTGAACACTGAAGCTTTCTTT.

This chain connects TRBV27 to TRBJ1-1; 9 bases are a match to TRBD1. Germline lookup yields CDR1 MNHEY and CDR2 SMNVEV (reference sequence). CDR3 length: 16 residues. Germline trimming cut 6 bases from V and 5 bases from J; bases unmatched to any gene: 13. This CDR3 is CASSDGTGMLWTEAFF. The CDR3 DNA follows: TGTGCCAGCAGCGACGGGACAGGGATGTTGTGGACTGAAGCTTTCTTT.

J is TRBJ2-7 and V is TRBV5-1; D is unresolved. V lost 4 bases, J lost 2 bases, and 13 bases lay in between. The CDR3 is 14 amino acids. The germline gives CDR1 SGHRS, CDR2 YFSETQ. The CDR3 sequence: CASSDLGSPYEQYF. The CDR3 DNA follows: TGCGCCAGCAGCGATTTGGGCAGCCCCTACGAGCAGTACTTC.

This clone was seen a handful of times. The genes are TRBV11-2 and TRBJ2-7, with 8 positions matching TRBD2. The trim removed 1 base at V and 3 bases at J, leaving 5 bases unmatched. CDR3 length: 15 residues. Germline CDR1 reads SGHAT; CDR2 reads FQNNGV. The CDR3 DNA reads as TGTGCCAGCAGCTTAGGCGGTAGCGGGAACTACGAGCAGTACTTC. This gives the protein CASSLGGSGNYEQYF.